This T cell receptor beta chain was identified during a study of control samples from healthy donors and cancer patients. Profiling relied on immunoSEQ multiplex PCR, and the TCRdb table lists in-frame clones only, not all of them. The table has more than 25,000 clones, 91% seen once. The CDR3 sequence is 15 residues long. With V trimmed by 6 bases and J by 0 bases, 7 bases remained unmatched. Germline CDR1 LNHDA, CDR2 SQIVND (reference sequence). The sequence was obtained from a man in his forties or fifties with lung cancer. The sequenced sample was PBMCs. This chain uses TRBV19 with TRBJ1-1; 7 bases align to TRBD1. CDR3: CASRSGRGLNTEAFF. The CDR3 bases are TGTGCCAGTAGATCGGGTAGGGGGCTGAACACTGAAGCTTTCTTT.